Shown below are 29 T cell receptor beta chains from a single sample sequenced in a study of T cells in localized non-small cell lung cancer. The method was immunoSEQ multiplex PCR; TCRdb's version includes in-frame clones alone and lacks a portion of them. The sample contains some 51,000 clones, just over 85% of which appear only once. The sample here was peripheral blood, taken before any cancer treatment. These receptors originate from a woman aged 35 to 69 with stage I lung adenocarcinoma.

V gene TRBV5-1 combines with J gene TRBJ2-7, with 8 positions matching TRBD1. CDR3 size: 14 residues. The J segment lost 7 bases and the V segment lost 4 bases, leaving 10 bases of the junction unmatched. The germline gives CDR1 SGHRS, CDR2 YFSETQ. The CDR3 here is CASSPGTGGREQYF. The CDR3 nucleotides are TGCGCCAGCAGCCCTGGGACAGGCGGCAGGGAGCAGTACTTC.

This CDR3 reads CATSRDTSSRTGELFF. In DNA, the CDR3 is TGTGCCACCAGCAGAGACACCTCCTCGAGGACCGGGGAGCTGTTTTTT. The J gene is TRBJ2-2, the V gene TRBV15, with D unresolved. There are 16 residues in the CDR3. With 0 bases removed from V and 5 bases from J, the gap between germline ends came to 13 bases. Germline V lookup: CDR1 LNHNV, CDR2 YYDKDF (reference sequence).

CDR3 protein: CASRAQGDTGELFF. CDR3 sequence (DNA): TGTGCCAGCAGGGCACAGGGGGACACCGGGGAGCTGTTTTTT. This rearrangement joins TRBV6-6 to TRBJ2-2; 8 bases agree with TRBD1. The V gene end was trimmed by 6 bases and the J gene end by 3 bases; junction bases not matched to a gene: 3. Germline V CDR1 and CDR2: MNHNY, SVGAGI (reference sequence). The CDR3 covers 14 residues.

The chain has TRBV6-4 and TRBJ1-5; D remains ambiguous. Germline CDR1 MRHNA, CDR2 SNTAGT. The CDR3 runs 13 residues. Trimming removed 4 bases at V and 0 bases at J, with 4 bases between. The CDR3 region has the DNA TGTGCCAGCAGTGTCGATAGCAATCAGCCCCAGCATTTT. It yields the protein CASSVDSNQPQHF.

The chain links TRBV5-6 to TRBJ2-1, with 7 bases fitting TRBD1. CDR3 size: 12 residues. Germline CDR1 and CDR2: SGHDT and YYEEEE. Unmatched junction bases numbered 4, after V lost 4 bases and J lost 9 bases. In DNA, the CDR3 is TGTGCCAGCAGCAGACAGGGTCCTGAGCAGTTCTTC. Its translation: CASSRQGPEQFF. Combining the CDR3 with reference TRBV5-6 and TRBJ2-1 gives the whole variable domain DAGVTQSPTHLIKTRGQQVTLRCSPKSGHDTVSWYQQALGQGPQFIFQYYEEEERQRGNFPDRFSGHQFPNYSSELNVNALLLGDSALYLCASSRQGPEQFFGPGTRLTVL.

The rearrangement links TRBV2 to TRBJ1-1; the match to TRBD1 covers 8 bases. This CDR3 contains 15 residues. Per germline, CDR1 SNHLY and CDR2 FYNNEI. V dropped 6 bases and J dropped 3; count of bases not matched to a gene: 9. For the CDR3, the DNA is TGTGCCAGCAGGGAGACAGGGGTTAAGGACACTGAAGCTTTCTTT. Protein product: CASRETGVKDTEAFF. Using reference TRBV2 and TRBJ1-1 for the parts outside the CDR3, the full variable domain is EPEVTQTPSHQVTQMGQEVILRCVPISNHLYFYWYRQILGQKVEFLVSFYNNEISEKSEIFDDQFSVERPDGSNFTLKIRSTKLEDSAMYFCASRETGVKDTEAFFGQGTRLTVV.

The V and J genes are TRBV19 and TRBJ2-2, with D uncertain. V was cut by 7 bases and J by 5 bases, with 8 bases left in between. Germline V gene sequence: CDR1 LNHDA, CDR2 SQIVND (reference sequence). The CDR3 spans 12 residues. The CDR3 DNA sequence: TGTGCCAGTAACAAGGGTACCGGGGAGCTGTTTTTT. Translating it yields CASNKGTGELFF.

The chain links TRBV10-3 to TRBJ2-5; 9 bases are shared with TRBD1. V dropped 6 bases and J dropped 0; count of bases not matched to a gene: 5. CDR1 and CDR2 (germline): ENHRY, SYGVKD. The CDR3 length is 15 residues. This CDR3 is CAIRGTGLYQETQYF. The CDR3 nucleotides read TGTGCCATCAGAGGGACAGGGCTGTACCAAGAGACCCAGTACTTC.

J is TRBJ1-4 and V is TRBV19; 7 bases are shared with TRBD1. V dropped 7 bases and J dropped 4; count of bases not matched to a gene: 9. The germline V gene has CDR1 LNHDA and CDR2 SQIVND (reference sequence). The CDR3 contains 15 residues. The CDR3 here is CASILGQVSNEKLFF. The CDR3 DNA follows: TGTGCCAGTATCCTCGGACAGGTGAGTAATGAAAAACTGTTTTTT. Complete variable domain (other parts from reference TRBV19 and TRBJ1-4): DGGITQSPKYLFRKEGQNVTLSCEQNLNHDAMYWYRQDPGQGLRLIYYSQIVNDFQKGDIAEGYSVSREKKESFPLTVTSAQKNPTAFYLCASILGQVSNEKLFFGSGTQLSVL.

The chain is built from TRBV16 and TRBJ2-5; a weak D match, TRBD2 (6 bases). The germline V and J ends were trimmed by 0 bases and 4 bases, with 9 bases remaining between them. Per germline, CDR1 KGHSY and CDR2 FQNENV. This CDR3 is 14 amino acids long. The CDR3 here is CASSQSGGPETQYF. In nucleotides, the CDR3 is TGTGCCAGCAGCCAATCGGGGGGACCAGAGACCCAGTACTTC. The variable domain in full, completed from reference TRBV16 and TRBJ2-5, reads GEEVAQTPKHLVRGEGQKAKLYCAPIKGHSYVFWYQQVLKNEFKFLISFQNENVFDETGMPKERFSAKCLPNSPCSLEIQATKLEDSAVYFCASSQSGGPETQYFGPGTRLLVL.

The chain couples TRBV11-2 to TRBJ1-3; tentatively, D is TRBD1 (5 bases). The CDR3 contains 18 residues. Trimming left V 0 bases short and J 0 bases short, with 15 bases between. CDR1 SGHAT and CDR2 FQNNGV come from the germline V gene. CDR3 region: CASSLDRGFSDSGNTIYF. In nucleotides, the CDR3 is TGTGCCAGCAGCTTAGATCGGGGCTTTTCGGACTCTGGAAACACCATATATTTT.

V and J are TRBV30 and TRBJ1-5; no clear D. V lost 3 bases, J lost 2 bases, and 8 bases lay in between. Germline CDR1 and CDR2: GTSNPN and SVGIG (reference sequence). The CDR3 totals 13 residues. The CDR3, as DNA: TGTGCCTGGAGCCTAAACGGCAATCAGCCCCAGCATTTT. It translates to CAWSLNGNQPQHF.

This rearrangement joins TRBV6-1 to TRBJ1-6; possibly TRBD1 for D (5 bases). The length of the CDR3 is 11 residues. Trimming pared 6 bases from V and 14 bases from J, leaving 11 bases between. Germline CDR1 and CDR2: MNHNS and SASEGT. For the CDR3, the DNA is TGTGCCAGCAGAAGAGGGGTCACCCTCCACTTT. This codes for CASRRGVTLHF.

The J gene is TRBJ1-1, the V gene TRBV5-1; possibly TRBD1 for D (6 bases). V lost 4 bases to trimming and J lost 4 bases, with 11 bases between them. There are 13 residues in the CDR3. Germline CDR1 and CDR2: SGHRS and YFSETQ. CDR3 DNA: TGCGCCAGCAGCAAAGGGGGGGTCACTGAAGCTTTCTTT. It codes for CASSKGGVTEAFF. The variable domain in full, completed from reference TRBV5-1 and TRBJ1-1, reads KAGVTQTPRYLIKTRGQQVTLSCSPISGHRSVSWYQQTPGQGLQFLFEYFSETQRNKGNFPGRFSGRQFSNSRSEMNVSTLELGDSALYLCASSKGGVTEAFFGQGTRLTVV.

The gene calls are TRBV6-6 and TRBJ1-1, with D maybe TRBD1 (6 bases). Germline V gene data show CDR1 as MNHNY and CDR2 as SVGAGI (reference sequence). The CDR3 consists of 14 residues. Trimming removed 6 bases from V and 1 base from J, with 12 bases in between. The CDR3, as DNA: TGTGCCAGCAGGCCACAGGGTTCGAACACTGAAGCTTTCTTT. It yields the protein CASRPQGSNTEAFF.

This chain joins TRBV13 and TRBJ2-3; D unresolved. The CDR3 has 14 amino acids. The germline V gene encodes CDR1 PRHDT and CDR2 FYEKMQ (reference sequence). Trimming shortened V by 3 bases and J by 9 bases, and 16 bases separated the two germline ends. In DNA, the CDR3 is TGTGCCAGCAGCTTCGGCGGAGAGCGCTACACGCAGTATTTT. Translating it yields CASSFGGERYTQYF. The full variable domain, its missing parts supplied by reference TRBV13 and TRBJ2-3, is AAGVIQSPRHLIKEKRETATLKCYPIPRHDTVYWYQQGPGQDPQFLISFYEKMQSDKGSIPDRFSAQQFSDYHSELNMSSLELGDSALYFCASSFGGERYTQYFGPGTRLTVL.

CDR3 coding DNA: TGTGCCAGCTCACCACCTGGACTAGCGGGGGGGAAAGAGACCCAGTACTTC. It encodes CASSPPGLAGGKETQYF. The rearrangement joins TRBV18 to TRBJ2-5; 15 bases are a match to TRBD2. Germline trimming cut 0 bases from V and 3 bases from J; bases unmatched to any gene: 2. CDR1 and CDR2 from the germline V gene are KGHSH and LQKENI. The CDR3 consists of 17 residues.

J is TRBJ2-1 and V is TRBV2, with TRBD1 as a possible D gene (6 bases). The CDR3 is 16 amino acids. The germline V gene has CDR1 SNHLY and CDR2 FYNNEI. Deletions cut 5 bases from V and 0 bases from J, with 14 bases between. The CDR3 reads CASSSTGISSYNEQFF. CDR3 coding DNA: TGTGCCAGCAGTTCCACAGGGATCTCCTCCTACAATGAGCAGTTCTTC. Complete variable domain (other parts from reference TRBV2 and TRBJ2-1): EPEVTQTPSHQVTQMGQEVILRCVPISNHLYFYWYRQILGQKVEFLVSFYNNEISEKSEIFDDQFSVERPDGSNFTLKIRSTKLEDSAMYFCASSSTGISSYNEQFFGPGTRLTVL.

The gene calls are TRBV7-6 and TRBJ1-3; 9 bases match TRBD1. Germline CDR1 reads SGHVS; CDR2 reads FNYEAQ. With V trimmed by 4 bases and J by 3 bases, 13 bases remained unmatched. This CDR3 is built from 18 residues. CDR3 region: CASSSYLSRDRDGNTIYF. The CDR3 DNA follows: TGTGCCAGCAGCTCGTACCTGTCCCGGGACAGGGATGGAAACACCATATATTTT.

The CDR3 reads CASSPNARAPSPLHF. In DNA, the CDR3 is TGTGCCAGCTCACCGAACGCCAGGGCCCCTTCACCCCTCCACTTT. The chain carries TRBV18 and TRBJ1-6; TRBD1 might be the D (5 bases). Trimming stripped 3 bases from V and 9 bases from J, with 15 bases between. The CDR3 loop spans 15 amino acids. CDR1 and CDR2 from the germline V gene are KGHSH and LQKENI.

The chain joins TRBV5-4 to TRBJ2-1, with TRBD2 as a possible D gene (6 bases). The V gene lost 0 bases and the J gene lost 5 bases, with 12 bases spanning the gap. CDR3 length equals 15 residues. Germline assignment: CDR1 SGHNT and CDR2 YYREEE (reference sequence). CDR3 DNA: TGTGCCAGCAGCTTGGTTAGCGGCTTCAACAATGAGCAGTTCTTC. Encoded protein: CASSLVSGFNNEQFF.

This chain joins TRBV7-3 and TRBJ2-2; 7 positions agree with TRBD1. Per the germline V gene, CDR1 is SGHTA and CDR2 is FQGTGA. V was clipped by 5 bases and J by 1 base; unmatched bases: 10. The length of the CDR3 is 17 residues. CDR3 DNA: TGTGCCAGCAGCCGAACAGGGGTCGGTTTGAACACCGGGGAGCTGTTTTTT. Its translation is CASSRTGVGLNTGELFF.

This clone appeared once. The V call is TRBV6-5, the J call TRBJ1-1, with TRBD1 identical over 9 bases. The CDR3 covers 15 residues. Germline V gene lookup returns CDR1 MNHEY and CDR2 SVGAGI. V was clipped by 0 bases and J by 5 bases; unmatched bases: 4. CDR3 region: CASSYSQGAWTEAFF. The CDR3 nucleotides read TGTGCCAGCAGTTACTCACAGGGGGCATGGACTGAAGCTTTCTTT.

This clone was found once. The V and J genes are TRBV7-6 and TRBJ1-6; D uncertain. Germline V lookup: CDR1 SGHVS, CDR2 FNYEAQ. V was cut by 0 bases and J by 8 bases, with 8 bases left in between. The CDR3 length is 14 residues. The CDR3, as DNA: TGTGCCAGCAGCTTAGCTACAGAAGATTCACCCCTCCACTTT. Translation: CASSLATEDSPLHF.

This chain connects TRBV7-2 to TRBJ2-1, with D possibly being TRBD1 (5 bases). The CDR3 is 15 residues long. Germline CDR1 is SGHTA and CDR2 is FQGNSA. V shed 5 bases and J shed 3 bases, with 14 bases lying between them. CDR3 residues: CASSLTGAIYNEQFF. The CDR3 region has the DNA TGTGCCAGCAGCCTTACAGGAGCCATCTACAATGAGCAGTTCTTC. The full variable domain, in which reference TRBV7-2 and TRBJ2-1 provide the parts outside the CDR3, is GAGVSQSPSNKVTEKGKDVELRCDPISGHTALYWYRQSLGQGLEFLIYFQGNSAPDKSGLPSDRFSAERTGGSVSTLTIQRTQQEDSAVYLCASSLTGAIYNEQFFGPGTRLTVL.

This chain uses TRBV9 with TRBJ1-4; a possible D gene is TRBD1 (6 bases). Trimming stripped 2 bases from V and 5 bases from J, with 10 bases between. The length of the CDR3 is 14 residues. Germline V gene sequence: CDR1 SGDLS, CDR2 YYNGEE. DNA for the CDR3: TGTGCCAGCAGCGTCCGGGGGCTGAATGAAAAACTGTTTTTT. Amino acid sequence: CASSVRGLNEKLFF. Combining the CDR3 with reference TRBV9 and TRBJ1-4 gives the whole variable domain DSGVTQTPKHLITATGQRVTLRCSPRSGDLSVYWYQQSLDQGLQFLIQYYNGEERAKGNILERFSAQQFPDLHSELNLSSLELGDSALYFCASSVRGLNEKLFFGSGTQLSVL.

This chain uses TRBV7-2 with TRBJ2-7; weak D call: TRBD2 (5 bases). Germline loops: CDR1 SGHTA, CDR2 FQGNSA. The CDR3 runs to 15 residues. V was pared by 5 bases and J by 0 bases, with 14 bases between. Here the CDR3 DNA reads TGTGCCAGCAGCCCCGTAGCGTCAAGCTCCTACGAGCAGTACTTC. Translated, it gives CASSPVASSSYEQYF.

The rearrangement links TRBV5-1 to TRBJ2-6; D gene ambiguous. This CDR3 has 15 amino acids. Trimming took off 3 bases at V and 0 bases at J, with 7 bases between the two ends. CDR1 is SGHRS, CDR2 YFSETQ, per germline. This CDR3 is CASSWLISGANVLTF. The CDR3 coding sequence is TGCGCCAGCAGCTGGCTGATCTCTGGGGCCAACGTCCTGACTTTC.

CDR3 coding DNA: TGTGCCAGCAGCGTAGAGGAGGCCTCTGGAAACACCATATATTTT. Translating it yields CASSVEEASGNTIYF. The chain links TRBV9 to TRBJ1-3; D is ambiguous. The CDR3 is made up of 15 amino acids. Germline assignment: CDR1 SGDLS and CDR2 YYNGEE. V gave up 0 bases and J gave up 0 bases, with 7 bases separating them.